A single sample is the source of the 6 T cell receptor beta chains below, sequenced in a study of T cell changes during pregnancy in multiple sclerosis. Produced via immunoSEQ multiplex PCR; TCRdb's table is partial and in-frame only. This repertoire shows about 28,000 clones, about 89% found once; its top ten account for 6.2%. This specimen was CD8+ T cells from peripheral blood mononuclear cells, taken before pregnancy. Receptors originate from a female donor with multiple sclerosis, enrolled in a pregnancy study.

The V gene is TRBV10-1, the J gene TRBJ2-3, with TRBD2 matching 13 bases. The CDR3 is made up of 18 amino acids. Trimming cost V 7 bases and J 6 bases; bases outside gene matches: 16. Germline CDR1 and CDR2: WNHNN and SYGVQD (reference sequence). The CDR3 loop reads CASNERAVTSGRMDTQYF. CDR3 coding DNA: TGCGCCAGCAACGAGCGGGCGGTGACTAGCGGGAGGATGGATACGCAGTATTTT.

V gene TRBV10-3 combines with J gene TRBJ2-7; 8 bases align to TRBD2. CDR1 ENHRY and CDR2 SYGVKD come from the germline V gene. The CDR3 runs 13 residues. Unmatched junction bases numbered 6, after V lost 7 bases and J lost 4 bases. The CDR3 here is CAIKRELGYEQYF. In DNA form, the CDR3 reads TGTGCCATCAAGCGGGAGCTTGGGTACGAGCAGTACTTC.

The rearrangement links TRBV9 to TRBJ2-1, with 10 bases identical to TRBD1. Germline CDR1 and CDR2: SGDLS and YYNGEE. CDR3 length equals 13 residues. V shed 3 bases and J 6 bases; nucleotides not matched to a gene: 0. The CDR3 coding sequence is TGTGCCAGCAGCGGGGACAGGGGCAATGAGCAGTTCTTC. Its translation is CASSGDRGNEQFF.

This clone was seen once. The chain recombines TRBV5-6 with TRBJ2-1; D remains ambiguous. CDR1 and CDR2 from the germline V gene are SGHDT and YYEEEE. This CDR3 comprises 11 residues. Trimming took off 2 bases at V and 8 bases at J, with 5 bases between the two ends. For the CDR3, the DNA is TGTGCCAGCAGCTTTTCGGATGAGCAGTTCTTC. Its translation: CASSFSDEQFF.

The rearrangement uses TRBV5-1 and TRBJ2-5; possible D gene TRBD2, 6 bases. The germline gives CDR1 SGHRS, CDR2 YFSETQ. V was trimmed by 1 base and J by 5 bases, leaving 15 bases between them. The CDR3 is made up of 15 amino acids. This chain's CDR3 is CASSLSGAGRETQYF. CDR3 nucleotide sequence: TGCGCCAGCAGCTTGAGCGGTGCGGGACGCGAGACCCAGTACTTC.

The chain links TRBV10-3 to TRBJ2-1, with 8 bases lining up with TRBD1. CDR1 and CDR2 from the germline V gene are ENHRY and SYGVKD. This CDR3 has 13 amino acids. Losses at the gene ends were 6 bases for V and 8 bases for J; bases not matched to a gene: 6. DNA of the CDR3: TGTGCCATCAGGCGCCAGGGGGCCGATGAGCAGTTCTTC. Protein sequence: CAIRRQGADEQFF.